These 5 T cell receptor beta chains originate from one sample sequenced in a study of blood T cells in healthy people across ages. The second PCR ran about 6 to 11 cycles with a sample-barcoded 5' primer and J-beta primers. TCRdb redid the calling of the 5' RACE reads with MiXCR, one entry per CDR3 protein. Here the sample spans 1.5 million to 2 million distinct CDR3 sequences, roughly 50% being singletons. Source material: blood. The receptor set was obtained from a woman aged 35 to 49 in good health.

V and J are TRBV20-1 and TRBJ2-7; 9 nucleotides align to TRBD1. The J segment lost 5 bases and the V segment lost 0 bases, leaving 8 bases of the junction unmatched. CDR1 is DFQATT and CDR2 is SNEGSKA in the germline V gene (reference sequence). The CDR3 length is 15 residues. In DNA form, the CDR3 reads TGCAGTGCTAGAGATCTGGACAGGGGCCCCCACGAGCAGTACTTC. It is translated as CSARDLDRGPHEQYF.

This rearrangement joins TRBV24-1 to TRBJ2-1; D is possibly TRBD2 (5 bases). The V end lost 5 bases, the J end lost 0 bases, and 10 bases lay between the germline ends. The CDR3 contains 15 residues. Germline V gene lookup returns CDR1 KGHDR and CDR2 SFDVKD. This CDR3 reads CATSGRESSYNEQFF. CDR3 DNA sequence: TGTGCCACCAGTGGCCGGGAAAGCTCCTACAATGAGCAGTTCTTC.

The rearrangement links TRBV5-1 to TRBJ2-5, with D hard to call. CDR1 and CDR2 (germline): SGHRS, YFSETQ. CDR3 length: 12 residues. Trimming took off 0 bases at V and 11 bases at J, with 11 bases between the two ends. The CDR3 DNA reads TGCGCCAGCAGCTTGGACCGGTACAAGCAGTACTTC. Amino acid sequence: CASSLDRYKQYF.

The genes are TRBV6-7 and TRBJ2-1; D possibly corresponds to TRBD1 (6 bases). TRBV6-7 is sorted into the ORF group, with uncertain function. There are 18 residues in the CDR3. V dropped 0 bases and J dropped 0 bases, with 15 bases sitting between them. The CDR3 is CASSYSKAGASSYNEQFF. The CDR3 DNA reads TGTGCCAGCAGTTACTCGAAAGCAGGGGCGAGCTCCTACAATGAGCAGTTCTTC.

The CDR3 here is CASSQRSIQYF. CDR3 coding DNA: TGTGCCAGCAGCCAAAGGTCCATTCAGTACTTC. This chain uses TRBV7-2 with TRBJ2-4; D gene ambiguous. Germline V gives CDR1 SGHTA, CDR2 FQGNSA. Trimming stripped 5 bases from V and 9 bases from J, with 8 bases between. CDR3 length: 11 residues.